This TCR beta chain originates from a study of cytomegalovirus exposure and HLA in healthy donors. In the study overall: An early data release held some 85 million unique TCRs from HLA-typed donors.

PCR involved 60 Vbeta and 13 Jbeta primers. Clones were sequenced by immunoSEQ multiplex PCR, and TCRdb holds only the in-frame ones, with some missing. Of fewer than 200,000 clones in the sample, 80% to 90% were seen once. V was clipped by 6 bases and J by 4 bases; unmatched bases: 1. The CDR3 runs 15 residues. Germline V lookup: CDR1 MGHRA, CDR2 YSYEKL. Donors were ostensibly healthy at sampling, although undocumented immune exposures were probable. The source material was PBMCs. The chain uses TRBV4-1 and TRBJ2-2, with 14 bases that match TRBD2. The clonotype was recovered from a woman between 18 and 29 years old in good health and CMV-seronegative. DNA for the CDR3: TGCGCCAGCAGAGGGACTAGCGGGAGCACCGGGGAGCTGTTTTTT. It specifies CASRGTSGSTGELFF.